The entry below describes one T cell receptor beta chain. Its antigen is not identified. Since no conserved phenylalanine or tryptophan closes the CDR3, a read error is the likely cause. The sample belongs to a study of post-analysis software for immune sequencing data. Study at large: Multiple sclerosis in the patients followed relapsing-remitting, secondary progressive and progressive-relapsing courses. General study findings and limits: Samples from a shared batch, those prepared together, strongly co-clustered by F measure. There were five or six TRBV segments more frequent in patients than controls, and TRBV5-6, TRBV5-1 and TRBV20-1 were among them. People with multiple sclerosis had a significantly lower normalized Chao1 diversity than controls did.

Deletions cut 3 bases from V and 10 bases from J, with 20 bases between. CDR1 is SGDLS and CDR2 is YYNGEE in the germline V gene. The CDR3 has 15 amino acids. Unique molecular identifiers were carried by the TCR beta cDNA libraries. TCRdb reanalysed the PCR reads using MiXCR and keeps one entry per CDR3 protein. The data contain about 760,000 distinct CDR3 sequences, roughly 30% of them singletons. The gene calls are TRBV9 and TRBJ2-1; weak D call: TRBD2 (5 bases). Sequencing input: blood. This clonotype was sampled from a girl aged 10 to 17 with multiple sclerosis. The CDR3: CASSAALPGADEQFV. In DNA, the CDR3 is TGTGCCAGCAGCGCCGCCCTCCCCGGAGCGGACGAGCAGTTCGTC.